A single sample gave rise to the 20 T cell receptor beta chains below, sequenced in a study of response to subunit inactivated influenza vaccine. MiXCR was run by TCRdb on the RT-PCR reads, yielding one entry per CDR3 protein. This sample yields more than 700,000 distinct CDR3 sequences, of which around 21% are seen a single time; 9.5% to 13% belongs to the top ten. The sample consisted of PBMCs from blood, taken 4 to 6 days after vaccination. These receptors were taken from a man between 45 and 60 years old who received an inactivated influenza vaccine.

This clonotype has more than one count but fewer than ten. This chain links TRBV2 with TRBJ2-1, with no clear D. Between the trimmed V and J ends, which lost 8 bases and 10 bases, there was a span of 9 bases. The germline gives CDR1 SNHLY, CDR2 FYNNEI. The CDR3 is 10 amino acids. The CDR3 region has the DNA TGTGCCAGCTTCGCCAGGGAGCAGTTCTTC. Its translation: CASFAREQFF.

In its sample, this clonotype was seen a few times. The CDR3 region has the DNA TGTGCCAGCAGTCTCCTAACTAGCGGGTCATACAATGAGCAGTTCTTC. It yields the protein CASSLLTSGSYNEQFF. The chain combines TRBV28 with TRBJ2-1, with 9 nucleotides matching TRBD2. V lost 5 bases to trimming and J lost 4 bases; unmatched junction nucleotides: 9. Germline-derived CDR1 and CDR2 are MDHEN and SYDVKM. The CDR3 runs to 16 residues.

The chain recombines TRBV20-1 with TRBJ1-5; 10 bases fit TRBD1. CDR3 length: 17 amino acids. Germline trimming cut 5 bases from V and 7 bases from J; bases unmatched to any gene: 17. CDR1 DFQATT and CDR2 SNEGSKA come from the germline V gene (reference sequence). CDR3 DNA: TGCAGTGCTGAACCCTACCGGGACAGGGGTTTTGTGCAGCCCCAGCATTTT. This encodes CSAEPYRDRGFVQPQHF.

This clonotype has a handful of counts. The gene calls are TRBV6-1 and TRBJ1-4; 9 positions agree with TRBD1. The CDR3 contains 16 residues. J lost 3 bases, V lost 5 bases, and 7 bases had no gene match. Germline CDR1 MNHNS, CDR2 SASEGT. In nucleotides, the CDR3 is TGTGCCAGCAGTCTCACAGGGGGCACGGCTAATGAAAAACTGTTTTTT. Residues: CASSLTGGTANEKLFF.

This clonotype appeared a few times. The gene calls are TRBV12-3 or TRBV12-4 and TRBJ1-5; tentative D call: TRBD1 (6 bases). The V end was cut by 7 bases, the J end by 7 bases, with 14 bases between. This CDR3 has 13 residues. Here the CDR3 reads CASNTGYSQPQHF. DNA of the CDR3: TGTGCCAGCAATACAGGGTATAGCCAGCCCCAGCATTTT.

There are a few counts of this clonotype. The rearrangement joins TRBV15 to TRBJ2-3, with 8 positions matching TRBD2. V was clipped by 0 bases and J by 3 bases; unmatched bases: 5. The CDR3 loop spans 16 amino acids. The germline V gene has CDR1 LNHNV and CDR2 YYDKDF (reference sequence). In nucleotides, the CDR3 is TGTGCCACCAGCAGAGATCTCCGGGGGGGGACAGATACGCAGTATTTT. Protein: CATSRDLRGGTDTQYF.

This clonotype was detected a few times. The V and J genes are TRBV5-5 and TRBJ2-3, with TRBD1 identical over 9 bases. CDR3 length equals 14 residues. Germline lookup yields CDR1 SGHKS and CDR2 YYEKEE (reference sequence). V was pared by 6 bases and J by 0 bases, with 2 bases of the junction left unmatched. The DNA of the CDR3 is TGTGCCAGCATCGGGACAGGGAGCACAGATACGCAGTATTTT. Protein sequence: CASIGTGSTDTQYF. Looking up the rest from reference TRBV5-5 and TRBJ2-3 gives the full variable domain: DAGVTQSPTHLIKTRGQQVTLRCSPISGHKSVSWYQQVLGQGPQFIFQYYEKEERGRGNFPDRFSARQFPNYSSELNVNALLLGDSALYLCASIGTGSTDTQYFGPGTRLTVL.

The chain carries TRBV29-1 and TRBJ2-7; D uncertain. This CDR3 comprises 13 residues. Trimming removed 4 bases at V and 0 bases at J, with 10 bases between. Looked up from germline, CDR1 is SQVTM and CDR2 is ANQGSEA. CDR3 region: CSVVDAVSYEQYF. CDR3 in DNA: TGCAGCGTTGTTGACGCCGTCTCCTACGAGCAGTACTTC.

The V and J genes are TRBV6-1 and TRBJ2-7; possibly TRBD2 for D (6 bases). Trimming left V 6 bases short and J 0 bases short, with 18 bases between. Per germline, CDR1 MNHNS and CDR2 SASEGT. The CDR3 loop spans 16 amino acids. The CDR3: CASRKALYGGSYEQYF. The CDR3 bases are TGTGCCAGCAGGAAGGCACTGTACGGGGGCTCCTACGAGCAGTACTTC.

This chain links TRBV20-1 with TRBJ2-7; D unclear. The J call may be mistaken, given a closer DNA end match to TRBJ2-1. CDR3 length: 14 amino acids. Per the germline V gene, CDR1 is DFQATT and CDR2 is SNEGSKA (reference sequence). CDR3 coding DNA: TGCAGTGCTAGAACCCGGCGGATCAACTACGAGCAGTTCTTC. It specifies CSARTRRINYEQFF.

The CDR3 protein is CASSFQGTTYEQYF. DNA of the CDR3: TGTGCCAGCAGCTTCCAGGGTACTACCTACGAGCAGTACTTC. The V gene is TRBV5-8, the J gene TRBJ2-7, with D possibly TRBD1 on 5 matching bases. This CDR3 region has 14 residues. CDR1 and CDR2 (germline): SGHTS, YDEGEE. The ends were cut back, 2 bases at V and 2 bases at J, with 11 bases in the middle.

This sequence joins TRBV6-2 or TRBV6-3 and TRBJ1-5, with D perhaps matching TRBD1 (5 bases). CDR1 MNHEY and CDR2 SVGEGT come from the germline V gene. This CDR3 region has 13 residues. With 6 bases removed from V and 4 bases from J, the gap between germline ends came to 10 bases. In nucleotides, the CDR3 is TGTGCCAGCAGAGTACAGGAGAATCAGCCCCAGCATTTT. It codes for CASRVQENQPQHF.

The CDR3 sequence: CSARDPAGGSYNEQFF. CDR3 coding DNA: TGCAGTGCTAGAGATCCGGCGGGGGGGTCCTACAATGAGCAGTTCTTC. The rearrangement joins TRBV20-1 to TRBJ2-1; TRBD2 matches at 9 bases. The germline V gene encodes CDR1 DFQATT and CDR2 SNEGSKA (reference sequence). V was pared by 0 bases and J by 1 base, with 4 bases of the junction left unmatched. This CDR3 spans 16 amino acids.

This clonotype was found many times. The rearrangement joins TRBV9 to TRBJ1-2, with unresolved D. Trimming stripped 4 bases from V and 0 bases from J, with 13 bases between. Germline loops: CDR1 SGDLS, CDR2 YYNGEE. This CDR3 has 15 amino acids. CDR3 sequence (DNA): TGTGCCAGCAGCCCTCAGACTGAAGCTAACTATGGCTACACCTTC. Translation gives CASSPQTEANYGYTF.

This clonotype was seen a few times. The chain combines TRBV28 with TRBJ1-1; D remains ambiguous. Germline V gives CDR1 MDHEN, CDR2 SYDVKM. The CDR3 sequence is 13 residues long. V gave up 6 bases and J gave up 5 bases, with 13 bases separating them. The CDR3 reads CASSPGIRTEAFF. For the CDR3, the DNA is TGTGCCAGCAGCCCTGGGATTCGGACTGAAGCTTTCTTT.

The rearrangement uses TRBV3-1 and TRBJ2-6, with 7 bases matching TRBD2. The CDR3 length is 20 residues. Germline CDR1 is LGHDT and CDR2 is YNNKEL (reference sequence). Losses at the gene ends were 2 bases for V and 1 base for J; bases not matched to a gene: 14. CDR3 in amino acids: CASSQMWRLADQSGANVLTF. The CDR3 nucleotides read TGTGCCAGCAGCCAAATGTGGAGACTAGCCGACCAATCTGGGGCCAACGTCCTGACTTTC.

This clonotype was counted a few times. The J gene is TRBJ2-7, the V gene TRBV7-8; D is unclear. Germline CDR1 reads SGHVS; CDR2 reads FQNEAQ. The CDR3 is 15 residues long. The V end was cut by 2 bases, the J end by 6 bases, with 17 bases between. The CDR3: CASSLNYQASGEQYF. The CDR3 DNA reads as TGTGCCAGCAGCTTAAATTACCAGGCTAGTGGCGAGCAGTACTTC.

The CDR3 loop is CSASEVRGHSGYTF. CDR3 nucleotide sequence: TGCAGTGCTAGTGAGGTCCGGGGGCATAGTGGCTACACCTTC. The genes are TRBV20-1 and TRBJ1-2, with D possibly matching TRBD1 (6 bases). The V gene's germline CDR1 is DFQATT and CDR2 SNEGSKA (reference sequence). This CDR3 has 14 residues. The V end lost 3 bases, the J end lost 7 bases, and 18 bases lay between the germline ends.

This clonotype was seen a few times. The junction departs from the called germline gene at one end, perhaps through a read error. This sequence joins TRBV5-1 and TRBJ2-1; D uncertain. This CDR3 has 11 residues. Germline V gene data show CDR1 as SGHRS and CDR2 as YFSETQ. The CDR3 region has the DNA TGCGCCAGCACCTTGCGGTATGAGCAGTTCTTC. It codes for CASTLRYEQFF.

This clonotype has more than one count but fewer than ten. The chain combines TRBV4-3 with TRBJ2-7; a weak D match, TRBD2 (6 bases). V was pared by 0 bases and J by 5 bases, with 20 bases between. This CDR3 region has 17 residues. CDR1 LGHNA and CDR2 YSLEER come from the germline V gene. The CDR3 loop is CASSQEGWRGLDNEQYF. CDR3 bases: TGCGCCAGCAGCCAAGAGGGTTGGAGGGGCCTAGATAACGAGCAGTACTTC.